This note documents a single T cell receptor (beta chain) sequence. The antigen it binds to is not known. Base quality data are lacking; no much larger clone is found one base away. The junction carries 13 bases between V and J, which are trimmed by 6 bases and 2 bases respectively. Sequences LNHNV (CDR1) and YYDKDF (CDR2) are obtained from the germline V gene (reference sequence). The CDR3 sequence holds 14 residues, the cysteine and phenylalanine included. The only DNA kept is the CDR3, 42 bases in frame from the first base. This sample is part of a study of cytomegalovirus exposure and HLA in healthy donors (TCRdb year 2017). For the study in its entirety: An earlier analysis of more than 550 of the donors reported roughly 300 Gb of sequence data and 95 million to 140 million unique TCR beta sequences obtained from about 179 million T cells. Approximately 330 gigabases of sequencing data and roughly 81 million unique TCR sequences made up an early release that covered 500 to 700 HLA-typed donors. Of the roughly 390 genotyped donors, approximately 80% were placed in the genetic ancestry cluster associated with self-reported Caucasian donors. The study was designed to test whether signatures of past pathogen exposure could be identified by cataloging public T cell receptors. The study profiled the T cell repertoires of 550 to 700 subjects by immunosequencing and related them to cytomegalovirus serostatus. A separate validation cohort of 100 to 150 different subjects was used in addition to the approximately 700-subject first cohort. To predict cytomegalovirus infection status, the study brought together high-throughput TCR immunosequencing, statistical association of individual TCRs with disease status, and machine learning. A later analysis re-analyzed previously published TCR beta repertoires from several hundred donors and added high-resolution HLA genotyping to study TCR occurrence patterns. Rather than using new phenotypic data, the later analysis identified candidate immune exposures from TCR beta sequences and from how often those sequences occurred across donors. In an earlier analysis of 587 of the donors, high-throughput TCR beta sequencing was used to judge whether each TCR beta V gene segment behaved as functional or pseudogenic. Donor age, sex, ethnicity and CMV serostatus were compiled together with the repertoire data. A later genetic analysis took genome-wide SNP genotypes for about 60% of the roughly 670 donors and used that subset as a discovery cohort. All discovery cohort repertoires had been generated on a single sequencing platform. Both class I and class II loci were covered by HLA typing, at four-digit resolution. Typing coverage varied by locus: about 629-630 donors for A, B, C, DRB1 and DQB1; roughly 500 for DQA1; over 600 for DPA1; around 490 for DPB1. A handful of DR-DQ haplotypes were handled as single units for association and clustering because linkage in the cohort was strong. On average, around 230,000 unique TCR beta nucleotide sequences were sequenced per donor among a few hundred genotyped donors of the cohort, with 15% to 20% of those sequences being non-productive. What the authors observed across the whole study: Most CMV-associated TCR beta chains appeared to be HLA-restricted in a later analysis, and the HLA associations seemed to be driven largely by CMV exposure. In a later genetic analysis, fewer N-insertions in productive TCRs were reported among donors in an Asian-associated ancestry cluster than the 666-donor mean. In a later analysis, more than 15,000 TCR beta sequences were associated with specific HLA alleles at a false discovery rate of 0.05. When HLA alleles, especially DR and DQ, strongly co-occurred, TCR associations were difficult to assign to individual alleles. For the cohort, immune exposure information was limited to CMV serostatus. The sequencing pipeline was judged likely to have produced a cluster of highly shared sequence variants as a technical artifact. A few of the identified cytomegalovirus-associated TCR beta chains were confirmed in vitro to be specific for cytomegalovirus antigens. Cytomegalovirus status was reported to be diagnosed by the classifier with high specificity and sensitivity in both the original and validation cohorts. Because counts were too low, approximately 18 rarely observed V segments, including chromosome 9 orphons, were excluded from the earlier analysis of around 640 of the donors. Because HLA typing was missing for some donors at each locus, association tests included only the typed subset. In the study, 150 to 200 TCR beta chains were listed as associated with cytomegalovirus. A further reported finding was that TCR beta sequences accurately predicted the HLA-A and HLA-B alleles for most subjects in the first cohort. Most TCR sequences were seen in very few donors, while some public TCRs were found in many individuals. Some IMGT-functional V segments, including TRBV6-2 and TRBV6-3, could not be told apart with the 87-base-pair reads, so those segments were excluded. A later analysis found that TCR association rates varied across HLA loci, with DRB1 alleles showing the most associated TCRs and HLA-C alleles the fewest. In this cohort, only TCR beta chains were sequenced, and detectable features were limited by the absence of alpha or paired-chain data. In a later genetic analysis, a missense DCLRE1C variant was associated with V-gene and J-gene trimming of TCR beta chains, and the association was replicated in an independent cohort. Presence/absence analyses assumed roughly uniform sequencing depth across donors, an assumption that may not hold. In a later analysis, HLA-associated TCR beta chains were found to be more clonally expanded and to have lower generation probabilities than equally common non-associated chains. In an earlier analysis of some 500 of the donors, most TCR beta V segments appeared in productive rearrangements about 87% or about 30% of the time, broadly matching IMGT annotations. According to a later analysis, parvovirus B19, influenza, CMV and Epstein-Barr virus appeared linked to several top co-occurrence clusters. The authors suggested that the approach could potentially be generalized to other disease states and immunological phenotypes. Linkage disequilibrium might explain the correlated functional status among segregating V segments, but an unknown experimental factor could not be ruled out.

The receptor library was made with the immunoSEQ multiplex PCR assay. The multiplex PCR relied on a mix of 60 forward primers for TCR Vbeta segments and 13 reverse primers for TCR Jbeta segments. A multiplex PCR assay on genomic DNA amplified the CDR3 region of rearranged TCR beta genes. The Illumina HiSeq System was used to sequence the amplified TCR beta libraries as 87-base-pair reads. As for how the authors treated the data: A later analysis tallied around 82 million unique TCR beta chains across the 666 repertoires, and approximately 12 million of those chains were shared by two or more donors. Raw reads were error-corrected and collapsed into unique sequences with a nearest-neighbor algorithm that merged closely related sequences to remove PCR and sequencing errors. CDR3 sequences were aligned to IMGT reference sequences to assign V, D and J gene segments. For a sequence to be retained, at least a six-nucleotide match to both a V gene segment and a J gene segment was required. A rearrangement was called productive if the CDR3 had no stop codons and remained in frame with V and J, and every other rearrangement was called non-productive. Following IMGT convention, CDR3 was defined as the stretch from the second conserved V-encoded cysteine up to the conserved J-encoded phenylalanine. Sequences without an unambiguous match to a single V gene segment were excluded from the earlier analysis of 587 of the donors. An earlier analysis of some 500 of the donors classified V segments as functional when productive rearrangements were above 56.7% and as segregating when the standard deviation between donors was above 5%. To diagnose cytomegalovirus status from the catalog of TCR beta chain sequences, a statistical classification framework was built. A later analysis assigned V and J genes by comparing TCR nucleotide sequences with IMGT/GENE-DB human TR gene sequences. The TCRdist pipeline was used in a later analysis to assign CDR3 sequences and most-parsimonious VDJ recombination scenarios. A later analysis defined each TCR beta chain by its CDR3 amino acid sequence plus V-gene family, and excluded reads lacking a unique V-gene family. As a way to deal with suspected cross-contamination and a sequencing artifact, a later analysis dropped hundreds of nucleotide sequences that were highly shared and had low generation probability. For each public chain, a later analysis derived a clonal expansion index from normalized ranks of inferred template counts within each repertoire. A later analysis computed generation probabilities with a VDJ recombination model fitted to out-of-frame rearrangements, and checked the results against IGoR. In a later analysis, hypergeometric tests were used to score TCR-TCR, TCR-HLA and TCR-CMV co-occurrence, with a repertoire-size bias correction applied to TCR pairs. To estimate false discovery rates, a later analysis permuted the HLA or CMV assignments 20 times. A later analysis grouped co-occurring TCRs with DBSCAN, adding TCRdist sequence similarity when clustering within HLA-allele-positive subsets. Co-occurrence clustering excluded repertoires with fewer than 30,000 or more than 120,000 public chains, plus five with anomalous nucleotide sharing. TCRdb re-hosts the immuneACCESS table, in-frame sequences only. Its copies lack some clones; in the studies checked, an unresolved V gene accounts for under half of them, and the cause for the rest is not known. The D gene and trimming were derived from the DNA, and the V and J assignments and clone size from that table. Recorded for this sample are about 160,000 clones; under 75% of them occurred a single time. Of the sample, less than 8.5% is held by the ten largest clones.

The cohort was made up of 500 to 800 healthy bone marrow donors. At the time of sampling, every cohort member was nominally healthy, though immune exposures that went unrecorded were likely present. The donor was CMV seropositive and belonged to the group of 250 to 300 seropositive cohort members. A peripheral blood sample was collected from each donor, and TCR beta sequencing was performed on peripheral blood mononuclear cells. The Qiagen DNeasy Blood Extraction Kit was used to extract genomic DNA from the blood cell samples. This chain joins TRBV15 to TRBJ2-5, with a weak D call of TRBD2 (6 bases match). The clonotype comes from a man aged 35 to 55 in good health and CMV-seropositive. The sequenced sample consisted of PBMCs. For the CDR3, the sequence is CATSPWGEQETQYF. The bases read TGTGCCACCAGTCCTTGGGGGGAACAAGAGACCCAGTACTTC.